These 7 T cell receptor beta chains share one sample of origin, sequenced in a study of identical twins. TCRdb ran MiXCR on the 5' RACE reads and lists one entry per CDR3 protein. The sample lists 300,000 to 350,000 distinct CDR3 sequences; 9% to 15% were seen once. These data were also filed under a second study, of yellow fever vaccine responses in identical twins.

The sample consisted of CD8+ T cells sorted from blood. The receptors here all came from a woman between 18 and 29 years old in good health.

This clonotype was counted between two and nine times. Here the CDR3 DNA reads TGTGCCAGCAGTTTAGTGGGACTAGTCGAGCAGTACTTC. The encoded protein is CASSLVGLVEQYF. The V call is TRBV12-3 or TRBV12-4, the J call TRBJ2-7; 8 nucleotides agree with TRBD2. V dropped 1 base and J dropped 6; count of bases not matched to a gene: 2. The CDR3 consists of 13 residues.

The chain is built from TRBV20-1 and TRBJ2-2; D remains unclear. Looked up from germline, CDR1 is DFQATT and CDR2 is SNEGSKA (reference sequence). The germline V and J ends were trimmed by 5 bases and 4 bases, with 8 bases remaining between them. The CDR3 length is 12 residues. CDR3 residues: CSASDATGELFF. The CDR3, as DNA: TGCAGTGCTTCCGACGCCACCGGGGAGCTGTTTTTT.

This clonotype showed up just a few times. The chain recombines TRBV28 with TRBJ2-1; D possibly uses TRBD1 or TRBD2 (5 bases each). Per the germline V gene, CDR1 is MDHEN and CDR2 is SYDVKM. V gave up 7 bases and J gave up 7 bases, with 29 bases separating them. This CDR3 is built from 18 residues. The CDR3 is CASTLGLFVGALLNEQFF. As DNA, the CDR3 is TGTGCCAGCACCCTGGGTCTCTTCGTCGGGGCCCTATTAAATGAGCAGTTCTTC.

There are a few counts of this clonotype. The chain recombines TRBV2 with TRBJ2-5; TRBD1 aligns across 9 bases. The CDR3 is 13 residues long. CDR1 is SNHLY and CDR2 is FYNNEI in the germline V gene. Trimming cost V 8 bases and J 2 bases; bases outside gene matches: 3. CDR3 in DNA: TGTGCCAGCGAGGGACAGGGACAAGAGACCCAGTACTTC. This gives the protein CASEGQGQETQYF. Supplemented by reference TRBV2 and TRBJ2-5, the full variable domain reads EPEVTQTPSHQVTQMGQEVILRCVPISNHLYFYWYRQILGQKVEFLVSFYNNEISEKSEIFDDQFSVERPDGSNFTLKIRSTKLEDSAMYFCASEGQGQETQYFGPGTRLLVL.

The chain links TRBV27 to TRBJ2-7, with 9 nucleotides matching TRBD1. J gave up 7 bases and V 5 bases, and 6 bases lay outside the gene matches. The V gene's germline CDR1 is MNHEY and CDR2 SMNVEV (reference sequence). CDR3 length: 13 residues. This CDR3 reads CASSPWTGEEQYF. The CDR3 bases are TGTGCCAGCAGTCCTTGGACAGGGGAAGAGCAGTACTTC.

The V and J genes are TRBV25-1 and TRBJ2-3; 7 nucleotides align to TRBD1. The CDR3 totals 15 residues. The germline gives CDR1 MGHDK, CDR2 SYGVNS. V was clipped by 3 bases and J by 2 bases; unmatched bases: 5. In DNA form, the CDR3 reads TGTGCCAGCAGTGAGACAGGGCCGAACACAGATACGCAGTATTTT. Its protein product is CASSETGPNTDTQYF.

This chain uses TRBV27 with TRBJ2-1; 8 nucleotides line up with TRBD2. CDR1 and CDR2 from the germline V gene are MNHEY and SMNVEV (reference sequence). V dropped 3 bases and J dropped 0; count of bases not matched to a gene: 7. CDR3 length equals 17 residues. Written as DNA, the CDR3 is TGTGCCAGCAGTTTTCGGGGGCTAGCGGGCTCCTACAATGAGCAGTTCTTC. Its translation is CASSFRGLAGSYNEQFF.